The clone carrying this T cell receptor beta chain was found many times. The target antigen is unknown. CDR1 MNHEY and CDR2 SVGEGT come from the germline V gene. The CDR3 runs 17 residues. V gave up 0 bases and J gave up 3 bases, with 18 bases separating them. This record comes from a study of neurological immune-mediated disorders. About the research overall: The study included some 34 multiple sclerosis patients, some 31 relapsing-remitting and 3 secondary progressive.

Study-level points and caveats: CDR3 amino acid sequences found in expanded clones were never shared across subjects, suggesting private repertoires in all groups.

As for the cDNA, it was generated by 5'RACE with 10-nucleotide random UMIs. TCRdb analysed the 5' RACE reads with MiXCR anew, one entry per CDR3 protein. The sample shows 90,000 to 150,000 distinct CDR3 sequences, roughly 3.2% of them seen only once. V is TRBV6-2 or TRBV6-3 and J is TRBJ2-7, with D perhaps matching TRBD1 (6 bases). Sequenced material: PBMCs. This receptor was obtained from a woman aged 25 to 39 with multiple sclerosis. In DNA, the CDR3 is TGTGCCAGCAGTTACTCATCGAGACAGGTGGGCCTCTACGAGCAGTACTTC. It specifies CASSYSSRQVGLYEQYF.